This T cell receptor beta chain was found in a study of radiotherapy plus CTLA-4 blockade in lung cancer. V lost 5 bases to trimming and J lost 2 bases, with 15 bases between them. The CDR3 length is 15 residues. Germline V lookup: CDR1 MNHEY, CDR2 SMNVEV (reference sequence). The repertoire was sequenced with immunoSEQ multiplex PCR; TCRdb's copy has only in-frame clones and lacks some. The sample has roughly 80,000 clones; less than 85% are singletons. The specimen was peripheral blood, collected from a patient treated with radiotherapy plus ipilimumab. The sequence was obtained from a human donor with non-small cell lung cancer whose response to radiotherapy plus ipilimumab could not be evaluated. The chain has TRBV27 and TRBJ1-2; D perhaps matches TRBD1 (5 bases). The DNA for the CDR3 is TGTGCCAGCAGTCCAGTCTCACAGGCCAACTATGGCTACACCTTC. This translates into CASSPVSQANYGYTF.